A selection of T cell receptor beta chains follows, all from one sample in a study of T cell responses to AZD1222 COVID-19 vaccine. The repertoire was sequenced with immunoSEQ multiplex PCR; TCRdb's copy has only in-frame clones and lacks some. The sample holds 100,000 to 150,000 clones, around 92% seen once. Sequenced material: peripheral blood, taken 28 days after the second AZD1222 dose. Receptor source: an adult who received the AZD1222 COVID-19 vaccine. Both conserved end residues are part of each CDR3. Fields, in order: J gene, D gene, clone size, V gene, CDR3 DNA, CDR3 protein. The D gene is left open where the match is weak. The size of a clone is reported for some rows only, either as once, few or many, or as a class for expanded clones.

>TRBJ1-2|.|.|TRBV5-1
TGCGCCAGCAGCCTGAGTGGGGATGGCTACACCTTC
CASSLSGDGYTF
>TRBJ2-1|TRBD2|.|TRBV3-1/TRBV3-2
TGTGCCAGCAGCCAAGGGCTAGCGGACTCCTACAATGAGCAGTTCTTC
CASSQGLADSYNEQFF
>TRBJ2-7|.|.|TRBV6-5
TGTGCCAGCAGTTACTCGATGTTAGGGGACACCTACGAGCAGTACTTC
CASSYSMLGDTYEQYF
>TRBJ1-1|TRBD1|.|TRBV5-5
TGTGCCAGCAGCTTGGAGGGACAGGGGAATAAAGCTTTCTTT
CASSLEGQGNKAFF
>TRBJ1-1|.|.|TRBV3-1/TRBV3-2
TGTGCCAGCAGCCCCGGGGGGTGGGGCACTGAAGCTTTCTTT
CASSPGGWGTEAFF
>TRBJ1-2|.|.|TRBV7-2
TGTGCCAGCAGCTCCCGCGTGGGGAGCTATGGCTACACCTTC
CASSSRVGSYGYTF
>TRBJ1-4|TRBD1|.|TRBV2
TGTGCCAGATCGGGACAGGGGGATGAAAAACTGTTTTTT
CARSGQGDEKLFF
>TRBJ2-3|.|.|TRBV5-4
TGTGCCAGCAGCCTGGACCCGGATGATACGCAGTATTTT
CASSLDPDDTQYF
>TRBJ1-2|.|once|TRBV15
TGTGCCACCAGCAGAGTGGTCGGGGTAAACTATGGCTACACCTTC
CATSRVVGVNYGYTF
>TRBJ2-5|.|.|TRBV29-1
TGCAGCGTCGTAGGCCCCGGGACCCAGTACTTC
CSVVGPGTQYF
>TRBJ2-2|.|once|TRBV4-3
TGCGCCAGCAGCCAAGGGACTGGGCTGAGGGGGACCGGGGAGCTGTTTTTT
CASSQGTGLRGTGELFF
>TRBJ1-6|.|.|TRBV10-3
TGTGCCATCAGTAGGACGCAGGGAGAGGGCTCACCCCTCCACTTT
CAISRTQGEGSPLHF
>TRBJ1-1|TRBD1|.|TRBV2
TGTGCCAGCAAGTCAGAGGGGGCCGGTGAAGCTTTCTTT
CASKSEGAGEAFF
>TRBJ1-1|.|.|TRBV18
TGTGCCAGCTCACCATTTCTGGCTACGGGAGGGGACACTGAAGCTTTCTTT
CASSPFLATGGDTEAFF
>TRBJ2-3|.|once|TRBV4-1
TGCGCCAGCAGCCAGAAGGGCGGGACAACCACAGATACGCAGTATTTT
CASSQKGGTTTDTQYF
>TRBJ1-1|.|.|TRBV10-3
TGTGCCACCCGACAGCTACTCTCTGAAGCTTTCTTT
CATRQLLSEAFF
>TRBJ1-2|.|.|TRBV5-1
TGCGCCAGCAGCTTGGATAGGGGATCCTATGGCTACACCTTC
CASSLDRGSYGYTF
>TRBJ2-7|.|.|TRBV7-2
TGTGCCAGCACGAACAATCCCTACGAGCAGTACTTC
CASTNNPYEQYF
>TRBJ1-5|.|.|TRBV30
TGTGCCTGGAGTGAGGGTCCGGGCGTTGGCAATCAGCCCCAGCATTTT
CAWSEGPGVGNQPQHF
>TRBJ1-5|TRBD1|few|TRBV19
TGTGCCAGTAGTTTGGGAGACAGGGATTATCAGCCCCAGCATTTT
CASSLGDRDYQPQHF
>TRBJ2-5|.|.|TRBV18
TGTGCCAGCTCACCTTCGGAGGGACAGTGGGAGACCCAGTACTTC
CASSPSEGQWETQYF
>TRBJ1-6|.|.|TRBV6-5
TGTGCCAGCGGAAGCAGCTCCTATAATTCACCCCTCCACTTT
CASGSSSYNSPLHF
>TRBJ1-1|.|.|TRBV19
TGTGCCAGCCGACAGTCCGAAGGGGTTGAAGCTTTCTTT
CASRQSEGVEAFF
>TRBJ2-5|.|.|TRBV7-3
TGTGCCAGCAGCTCTGGAACAGGGTTCGGAGAGACCCAGTACTTC
CASSSGTGFGETQYF
>TRBJ2-3|TRBD2|few|TRBV6-4
TGTGCCAGCAGTGAACTAGCGGGGGGCTCAGATACGCAGTATTTT
CASSELAGGSDTQYF
>TRBJ1-2|.|.|TRBV2
TGTGCCAGCAGTGAAAGGGGGGGGAACCGGGACTATGGCTACACCTTC
CASSERGGNRDYGYTF
>TRBJ1-4|.|.|TRBV18
TGTGCCAGCTCACCAGGGGGAGAAAAACTGTTTTTT
CASSPGGEKLFF
>TRBJ1-2|.|once|TRBV30
TGTGCCTGGGGACGACAGGATAACTACACCTTC
CAWGRQDNYTF
>TRBJ2-3|TRBD1|.|TRBV7-9
TGTGCCAGCAGCGAGAGGGACAGCCCGTGGGATACGCAGTATTTT
CASSERDSPWDTQYF
>TRBJ2-2|.|.|TRBV10-3
TGTGCCACTCGGGGGACAAGTAACACCGGGGAGCTGTTTTTT
CATRGTSNTGELFF